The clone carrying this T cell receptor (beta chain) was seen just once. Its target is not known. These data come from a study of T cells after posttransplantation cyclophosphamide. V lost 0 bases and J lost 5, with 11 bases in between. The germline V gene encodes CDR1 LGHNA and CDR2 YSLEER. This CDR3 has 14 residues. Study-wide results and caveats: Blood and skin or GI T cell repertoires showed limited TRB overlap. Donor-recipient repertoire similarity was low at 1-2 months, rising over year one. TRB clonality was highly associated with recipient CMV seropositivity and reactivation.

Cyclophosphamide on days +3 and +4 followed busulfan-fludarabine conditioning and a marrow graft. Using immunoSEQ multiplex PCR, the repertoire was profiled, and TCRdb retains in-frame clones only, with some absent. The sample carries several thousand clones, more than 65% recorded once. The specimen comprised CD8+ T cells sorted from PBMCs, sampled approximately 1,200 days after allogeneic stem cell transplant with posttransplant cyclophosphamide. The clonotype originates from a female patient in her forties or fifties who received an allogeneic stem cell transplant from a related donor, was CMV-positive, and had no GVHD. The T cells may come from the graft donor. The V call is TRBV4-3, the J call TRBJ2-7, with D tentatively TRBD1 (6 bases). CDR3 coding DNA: TGCGCCAGCAGCCAAGAAACAGGGAGCGACGAGCAGTACTTC. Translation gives CASSQETGSDEQYF.